This TCR beta chain appears in the sequencing data of a study of blood T cell repertoires in COVID-19. Data came from immunoSEQ multiplex PCR; TCRdb stores just in-frame clones and leaves some out. The repertoire holds roughly 70,000 clones, with roughly 90% as singletons. Germline loops: CDR1 SGHNT, CDR2 YENEEA. V dropped 5 bases and J dropped 5; count of bases not matched to a gene: 7. The CDR3 is made up of 16 amino acids. Material for sequencing was peripheral blood. This chain links TRBV11-3 with TRBJ2-5, with TRBD2 identical over 14 bases. This TCR was recovered from a man older than 75 with COVID-19, enrolled during active disease. CDR3 DNA sequence: TGTGCCAGCAGCCAGACTAGCGGGGGGGCTAAGGAGACCCAGTACTTC. Amino acids: CASSQTSGGAKETQYF.